This TCR beta chain was sequenced for a study of sequential checkpoint blockade in melanoma. At the level of the study: After nivolumab or ipilimumab alone, about two dozen patients had week-13 rebiopsies.

Clones were sequenced by immunoSEQ multiplex PCR, and TCRdb holds only the in-frame ones, with some missing. The sample has 4,200 or so clones; 20% to 25% are singletons. The germline gives CDR1 KGHSY, CDR2 FQNENV. Trimming at V came to 7 bases and at J to 7 bases, leaving 13 bases not matched to a gene. The CDR3 is 15 residues long. Treatment in this sample: randomized to nivolumab then ipilimumab (arm A) or the reverse (arm B). The sequences come from tumor tissue (inferred from file names), collected from a patient given nivolumab and ipilimumab in sequence. This clonotype was sampled from a human donor with melanoma. The chain is built from TRBV16 and TRBJ2-7; 10 nucleotides agree with TRBD1. CDR3 amino acids: CASTIGQGGPREQYF. DNA of the CDR3: TGTGCCAGCACCATCGGACAGGGGGGACCAAGGGAGCAGTACTTC.